The source of this TCR beta chain is a study of blood T cell repertoires in COVID-19. Study background: Sources were T cells, B-cell-depleted T cells, or PBMCs; the material itself was cDNA or gDNA.

This clone was detected only a few times. The authors' processing: The assay estimated nucleated cells by amplifying reference gene primers. The assay was immunoSEQ multiplex PCR, and TCRdb's table has in-frame clones only and misses some. V, J and clone size are those of that table, while D and trimming were read from the DNA. This sample has approximately 140,000 clones; approximately 85% occur once, and the top ten carry 6.5% to 9.5%. V was clipped by 5 bases and J by 3 bases, with 16 bases between them. Germline loops: CDR1 MNHEY, CDR2 SVGAGI. CDR3 length equals 15 residues. Seattle cases were enrolled at active infection and followed longitudinally.

The sequenced material came from peripheral blood. The TCR was taken from a woman aged 55-69 years with COVID-19, enrolled during active disease. The chain carries TRBV6-5 and TRBJ1-1, with unresolved D. The CDR3 here is CASSPLEGGYTEAFF. The CDR3 DNA follows: TGTGCCAGCAGTCCGTTAGAGGGTGGGTACACTGAAGCTTTCTTT.